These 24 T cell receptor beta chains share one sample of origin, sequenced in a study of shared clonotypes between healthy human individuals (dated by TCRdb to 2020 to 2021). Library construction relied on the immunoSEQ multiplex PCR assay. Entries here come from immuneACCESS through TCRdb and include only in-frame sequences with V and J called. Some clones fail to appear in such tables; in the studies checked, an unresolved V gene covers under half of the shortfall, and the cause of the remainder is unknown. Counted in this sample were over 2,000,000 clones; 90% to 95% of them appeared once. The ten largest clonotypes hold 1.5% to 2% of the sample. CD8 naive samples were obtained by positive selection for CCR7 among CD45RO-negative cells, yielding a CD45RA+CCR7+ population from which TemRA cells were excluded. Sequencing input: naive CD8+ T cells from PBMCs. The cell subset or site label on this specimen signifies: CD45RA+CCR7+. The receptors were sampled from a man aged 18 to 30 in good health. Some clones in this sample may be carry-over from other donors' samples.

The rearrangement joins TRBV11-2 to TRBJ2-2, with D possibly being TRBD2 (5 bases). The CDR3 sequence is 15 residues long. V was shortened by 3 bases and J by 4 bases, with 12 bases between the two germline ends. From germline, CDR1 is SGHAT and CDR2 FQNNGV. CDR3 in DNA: TGTGCCAGCAGCTTTGGGAGTGGGAGCACCGGGGAGCTGTTTTTT. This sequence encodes CASSFGSGSTGELFF.

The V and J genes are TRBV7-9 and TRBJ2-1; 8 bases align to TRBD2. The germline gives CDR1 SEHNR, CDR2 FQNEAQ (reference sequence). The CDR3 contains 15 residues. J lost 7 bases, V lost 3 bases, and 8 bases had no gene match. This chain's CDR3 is CASSFLRGEGNEQFF. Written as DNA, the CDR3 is TGTGCCAGCAGCTTCCTGCGGGGGGAGGGTAATGAGCAGTTCTTC.

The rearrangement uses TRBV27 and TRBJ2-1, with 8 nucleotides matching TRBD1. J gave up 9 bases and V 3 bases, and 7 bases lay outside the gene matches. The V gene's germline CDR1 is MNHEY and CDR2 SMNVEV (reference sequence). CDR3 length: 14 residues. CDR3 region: CASSLRQGFAEQFF. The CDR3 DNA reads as TGTGCCAGCAGTTTGCGACAGGGGTTCGCTGAGCAGTTCTTC.

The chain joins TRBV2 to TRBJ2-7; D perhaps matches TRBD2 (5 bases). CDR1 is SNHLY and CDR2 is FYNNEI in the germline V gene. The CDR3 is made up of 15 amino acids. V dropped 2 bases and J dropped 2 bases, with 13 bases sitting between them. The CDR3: CASSELPGRTYEQYF. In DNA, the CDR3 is TGTGCCAGCAGTGAACTGCCGGGAAGGACCTACGAGCAGTACTTC.

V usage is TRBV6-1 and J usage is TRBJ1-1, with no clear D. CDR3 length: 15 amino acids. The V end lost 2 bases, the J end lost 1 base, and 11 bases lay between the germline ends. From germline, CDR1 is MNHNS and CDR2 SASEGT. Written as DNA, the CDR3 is TGTGCCAGCAGTGAAATTTTCGCCGGGAACACTGAAGCTTTCTTT. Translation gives CASSEIFAGNTEAFF.

The CDR3 DNA sequence: TGTGCCAGTAGTACCTGGGGGGACCCTGAAGCTTTCTTT. Encoded protein: CASSTWGDPEAFF. V gene TRBV19 combines with J gene TRBJ1-1; tentatively, D is TRBD1 (5 bases). In germline, CDR1 is LNHDA, CDR2 SQIVND (reference sequence). The CDR3 consists of 13 residues. V shed 4 bases and J shed 6 bases, with 12 bases lying between them.

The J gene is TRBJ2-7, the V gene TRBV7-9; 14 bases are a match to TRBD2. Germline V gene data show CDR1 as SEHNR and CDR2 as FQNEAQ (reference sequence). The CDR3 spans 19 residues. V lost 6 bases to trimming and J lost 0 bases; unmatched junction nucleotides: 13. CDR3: CASSGKGTSGSYSSYEQYF. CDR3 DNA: TGTGCCAGCAGTGGGAAAGGGACTAGCGGGAGCTATAGCTCCTACGAGCAGTACTTC.

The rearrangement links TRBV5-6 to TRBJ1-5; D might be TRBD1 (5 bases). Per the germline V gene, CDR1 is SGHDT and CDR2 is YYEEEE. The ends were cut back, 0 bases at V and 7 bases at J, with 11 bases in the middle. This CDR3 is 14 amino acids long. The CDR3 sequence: CASSLGGSGQPQHF. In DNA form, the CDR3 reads TGTGCCAGCAGCTTGGGGGGGTCAGGCCAGCCCCAGCATTTT.

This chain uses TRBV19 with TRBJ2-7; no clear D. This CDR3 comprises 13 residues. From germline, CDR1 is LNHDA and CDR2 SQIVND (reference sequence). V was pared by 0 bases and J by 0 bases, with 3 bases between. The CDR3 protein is CASSIEGSYEQYF. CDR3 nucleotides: TGTGCCAGTAGTATAGAAGGCTCCTACGAGCAGTACTTC.

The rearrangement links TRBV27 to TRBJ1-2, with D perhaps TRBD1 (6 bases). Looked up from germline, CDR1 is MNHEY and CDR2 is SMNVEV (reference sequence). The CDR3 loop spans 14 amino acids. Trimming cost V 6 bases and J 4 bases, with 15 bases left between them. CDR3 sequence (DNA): TGTGCCAGCAGAAAACAGGGCGGGGGCTATGGCTACACCTTC. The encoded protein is CASRKQGGGYGYTF.

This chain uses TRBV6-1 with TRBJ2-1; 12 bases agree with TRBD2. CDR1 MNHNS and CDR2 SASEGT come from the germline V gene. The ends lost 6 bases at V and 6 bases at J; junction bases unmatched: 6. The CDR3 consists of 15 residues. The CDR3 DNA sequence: TGTGCCAGCAGCCAGACTAGCGGGAGAAGCAATGAGCAGTTCTTC. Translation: CASSQTSGRSNEQFF.

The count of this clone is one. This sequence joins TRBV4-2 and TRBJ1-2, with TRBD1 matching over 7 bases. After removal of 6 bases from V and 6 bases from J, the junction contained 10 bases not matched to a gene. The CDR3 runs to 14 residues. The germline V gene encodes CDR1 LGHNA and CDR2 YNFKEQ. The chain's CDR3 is CASRLVGTADGYTF. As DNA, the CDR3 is TGTGCCAGCAGGCTCGTGGGGACAGCCGATGGCTACACCTTC.

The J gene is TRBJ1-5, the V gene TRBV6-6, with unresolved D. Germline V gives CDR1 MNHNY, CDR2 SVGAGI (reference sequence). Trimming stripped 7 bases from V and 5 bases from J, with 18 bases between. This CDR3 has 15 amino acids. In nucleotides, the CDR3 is TGTGCCAGCACCGAGGGAGGGTGGGAGCATCAGCCCCAGCATTTT. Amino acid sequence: CASTEGGWEHQPQHF.

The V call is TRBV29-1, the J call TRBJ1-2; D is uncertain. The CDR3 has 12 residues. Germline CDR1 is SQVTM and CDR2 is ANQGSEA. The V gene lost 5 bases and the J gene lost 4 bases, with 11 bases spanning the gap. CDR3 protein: CSVTEPSYGYTF. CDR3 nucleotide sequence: TGCAGCGTTACAGAGCCTTCCTATGGCTACACCTTC.

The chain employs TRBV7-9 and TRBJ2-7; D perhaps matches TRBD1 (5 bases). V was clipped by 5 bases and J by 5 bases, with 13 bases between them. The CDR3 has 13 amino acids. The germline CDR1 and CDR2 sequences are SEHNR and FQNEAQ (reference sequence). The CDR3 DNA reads TGTGCCAGCAGCCCATTCTGGGGCGACGAGCAGTACTTC. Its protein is CASSPFWGDEQYF.

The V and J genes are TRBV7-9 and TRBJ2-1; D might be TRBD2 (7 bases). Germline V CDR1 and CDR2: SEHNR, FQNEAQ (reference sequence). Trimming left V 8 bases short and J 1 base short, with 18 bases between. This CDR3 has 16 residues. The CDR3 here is CASVPGGGRSYNEQFF. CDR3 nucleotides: TGTGCCAGCGTCCCCGGCGGGGGCCGGTCCTACAATGAGCAGTTCTTC.

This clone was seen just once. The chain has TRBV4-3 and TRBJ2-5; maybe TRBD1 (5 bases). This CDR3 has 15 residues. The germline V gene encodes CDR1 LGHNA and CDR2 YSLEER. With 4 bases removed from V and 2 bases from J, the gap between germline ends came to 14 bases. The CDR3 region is CASSRILGRQETQYF. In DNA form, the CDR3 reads TGCGCCAGCAGCCGTATCTTGGGGCGGCAAGAGACCCAGTACTTC.

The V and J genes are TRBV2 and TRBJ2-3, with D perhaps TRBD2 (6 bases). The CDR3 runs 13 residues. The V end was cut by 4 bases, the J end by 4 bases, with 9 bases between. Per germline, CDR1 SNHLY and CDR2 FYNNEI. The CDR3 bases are TGTGCCAGCAGTGCCGGGACTCCAGATACGCAGTATTTT. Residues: CASSAGTPDTQYF.

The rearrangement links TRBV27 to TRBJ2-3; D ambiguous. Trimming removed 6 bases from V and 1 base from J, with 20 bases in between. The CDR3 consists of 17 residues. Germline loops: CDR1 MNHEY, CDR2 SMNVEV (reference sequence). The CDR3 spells CASRRGKHILGTDTQYF. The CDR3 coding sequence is TGTGCCAGCAGGAGAGGAAAGCACATCCTAGGCACAGATACGCAGTATTTT.

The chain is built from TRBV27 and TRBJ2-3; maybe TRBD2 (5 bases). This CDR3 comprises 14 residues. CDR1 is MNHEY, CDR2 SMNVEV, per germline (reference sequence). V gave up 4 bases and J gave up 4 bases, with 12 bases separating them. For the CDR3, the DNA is TGTGCCAGCAGTTACGCGGCGGGTGCAGATACGCAGTATTTT. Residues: CASSYAAGADTQYF.

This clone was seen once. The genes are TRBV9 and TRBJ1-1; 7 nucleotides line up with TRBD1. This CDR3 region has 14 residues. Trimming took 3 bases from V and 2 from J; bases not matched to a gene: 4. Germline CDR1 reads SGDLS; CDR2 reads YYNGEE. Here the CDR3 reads CASSANRGNTEAFF. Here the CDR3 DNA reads TGTGCCAGCAGCGCCAACAGGGGAAACACTGAAGCTTTCTTT.

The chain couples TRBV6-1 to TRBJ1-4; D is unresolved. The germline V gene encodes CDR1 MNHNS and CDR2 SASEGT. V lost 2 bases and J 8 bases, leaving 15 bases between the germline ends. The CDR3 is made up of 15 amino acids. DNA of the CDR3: TGTGCCAGCAGTGAAATGAGTTTCCAGACAGAAAAACTGTTTTTT. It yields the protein CASSEMSFQTEKLFF.

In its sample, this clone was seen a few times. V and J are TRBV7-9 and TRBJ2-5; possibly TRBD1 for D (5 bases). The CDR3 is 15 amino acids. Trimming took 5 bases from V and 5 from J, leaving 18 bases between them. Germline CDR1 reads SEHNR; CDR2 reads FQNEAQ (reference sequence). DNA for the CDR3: TGTGCCAGCAGCCCCCCGATCGTAGGGGTCGAGACCCAGTACTTC. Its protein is CASSPPIVGVETQYF.

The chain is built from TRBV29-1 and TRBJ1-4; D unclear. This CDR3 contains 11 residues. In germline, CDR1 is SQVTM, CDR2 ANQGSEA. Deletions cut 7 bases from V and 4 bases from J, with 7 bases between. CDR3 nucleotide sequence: TGCAGCGCCGTTGGTAATGAAAAACTGTTTTTT. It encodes CSAVGNEKLFF.